This TCR beta chain was found in a study of blood T cell repertoires in COVID-19. Study-wide context: From the United States, Italy and Spain came samples of acute and convalescent COVID-19.

This CDR3 comprises 17 residues. The J segment lost 5 bases and the V segment lost 0 bases, leaving 7 bases of the junction unmatched. Germline V CDR1 and CDR2: MNHNS, SASEGT. This table comes from immunoSEQ multiplex PCR, and its TCRdb copy is limited to in-frame clones, with some not included. This repertoire shows 110,000 to 150,000 clones, 75% to 85% found once; its top ten account for approximately 5.2%. Sequenced sample: peripheral blood. The chain is built from TRBV6-1 and TRBJ2-3; the match to TRBD2 covers 11 bases. The source of this sequence is a woman aged 70 to 79 with COVID-19, enrolled during active disease. The CDR3, as DNA: TGTGCCAGCAGTGAAGCTGGTAGCGGGGGGGCAGGAGATACGCAGTATTTT. It is translated as CASSEAGSGGAGDTQYF.